This T cell receptor (beta chain) was sequenced in a study of T cell responses to AZD1222 COVID-19 vaccine. Study as a whole: Second-dose intervals near 4 or 12 weeks were combined. Study-wide results and limits: The donor cohort was predominantly white British with a female majority, and clonal diversity may have been underestimated. Baseline serology detected seropositivity in only a handful of AZD1222 recipients. Sampling captured repertoires only after the peak T cell response.

TCRdb's copy holds only in-frame clones and misses some; the assay was immunoSEQ multiplex PCR. This table holds 90,000 to 120,000 clones, around 89% found once. Germline values: CDR1 PRHDT, CDR2 FYEKMQ (reference sequence). The CDR3 covers 14 residues. V dropped 4 bases and J dropped 0 bases, with 9 bases sitting between them. This clone was seen a handful of times. The antigen remains unidentified. The specimen was peripheral blood, collected on day 0 of AZD1222 vaccination. This clonotype originated in an adult in good health. The chain links TRBV13 to TRBJ1-1; D gene ambiguous. CDR3 in amino acids: CASSSDKMNTEAFF. The CDR3 DNA reads TGTGCCAGCAGCTCCGACAAGATGAACACTGAAGCTTTCTTT.